This T cell receptor (beta chain) was captured in a study of cytomegalovirus exposure and HLA in healthy donors. Use of 60 Vbeta and 13 Jbeta primers characterized the PCR. Assay: immunoSEQ multiplex PCR; the TCRdb copy retains only in-frame clones and omits some. Of some 120,000 clones in the sample, 79% were seen once. The sample consisted of PBMCs. The TCR comes from a man aged 18 to 29 in good health and CMV-seronegative.

The CDR3 sequence: CASSPTGVVTEAFF. The CDR3 region has the DNA TGTGCCAGCAGTCCAACAGGGGTCGTCACTGAAGCTTTCTTT. The V and J genes are TRBV27 and TRBJ1-1; the match to TRBD1 covers 7 bases. Per germline, CDR1 MNHEY and CDR2 SMNVEV (reference sequence). The CDR3 is 14 amino acids. Trimming cost V 5 bases and J 4 bases; bases outside gene matches: 7.